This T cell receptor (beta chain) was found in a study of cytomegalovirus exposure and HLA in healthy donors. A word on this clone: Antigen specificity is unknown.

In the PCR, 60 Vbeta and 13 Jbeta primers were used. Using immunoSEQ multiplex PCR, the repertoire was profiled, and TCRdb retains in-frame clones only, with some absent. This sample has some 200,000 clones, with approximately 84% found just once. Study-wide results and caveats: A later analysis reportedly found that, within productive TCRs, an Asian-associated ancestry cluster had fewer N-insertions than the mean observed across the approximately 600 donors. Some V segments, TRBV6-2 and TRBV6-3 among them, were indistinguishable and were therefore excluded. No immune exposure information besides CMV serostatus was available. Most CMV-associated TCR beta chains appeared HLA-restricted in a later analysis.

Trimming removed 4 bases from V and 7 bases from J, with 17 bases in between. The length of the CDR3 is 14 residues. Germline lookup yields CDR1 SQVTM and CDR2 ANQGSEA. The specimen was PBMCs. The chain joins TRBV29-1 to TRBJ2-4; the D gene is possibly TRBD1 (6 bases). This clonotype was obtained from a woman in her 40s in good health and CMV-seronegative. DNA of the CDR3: TGCAGCGTTGGTTCACAGGGATTACGGAACATTCAGTACTTC. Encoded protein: CSVGSQGLRNIQYF.